The next 4 T cell receptor beta chains were all read from a single sample in a study of blood T cell repertoires in COVID-19. Sequenced by immunoSEQ multiplex PCR; TCRdb stores in-frame clones only, minus some. This sample has over 150,000 clones; around 79% occur once, and the top ten carry roughly 1.7%. The sequenced sample was peripheral blood. These receptors all come from a man at least 80 years old with acute or convalescent COVID-19.

This clone was seen more than once but under ten times. The CDR3 region has the DNA TGTGCCAGCAGTTTTACTAGACCCCCACAGAACACTGAAGCTTTCTTT. It yields the protein CASSFTRPPQNTEAFF. The V gene is TRBV28, the J gene TRBJ1-1; D is undetermined. Germline V gene sequence: CDR1 MDHEN, CDR2 SYDVKM. This CDR3 region has 16 residues. Trimming took off 3 bases at V and 1 base at J, with 15 bases between the two ends.

V gene TRBV7-8 combines with J gene TRBJ1-2; D gene uncertain. The CDR3 is 15 residues long. The V gene lost 1 base and the J gene lost 4 bases, with 13 bases spanning the gap. Per the germline V gene, CDR1 is SGHVS and CDR2 is FQNEAQ. This CDR3 is CASSLGEAGRYGYTF. The CDR3, as DNA: TGTGCCAGCAGCTTAGGAGAGGCGGGCCGCTATGGCTACACCTTC.

The chain recombines TRBV5-4 with TRBJ1-1, with 7 bases lining up with TRBD1. CDR3 length: 14 residues. The germline V gene has CDR1 SGHNT and CDR2 YYREEE (reference sequence). Trimming at V came to 8 bases and at J to 0 bases, leaving 7 bases not matched to a gene. Here the CDR3 DNA reads TGTGCCAGTACAGGGGTTAACATGAACACTGAAGCTTTCTTT. This sequence encodes CASTGVNMNTEAFF. Full variable domain (missing parts from reference TRBV5-4 and TRBJ1-1): ETGVTQSPTHLIKTRGQQVTLRCSSQSGHNTVSWYQQALGQGPQFIFQYYREEENGRGNFPPRFSGLQFPNYSSELNVNALELDDSALYLCASTGVNMNTEAFFGQGTRLTVV.

The chain recombines TRBV2 with TRBJ1-1; D is unresolved. CDR1 is SNHLY and CDR2 is FYNNEI in the germline V gene. CDR3 size: 11 residues. Trimming took off 5 bases at V and 8 bases at J, with 9 bases between the two ends. The CDR3 loop reads CASSTGREAFF. As DNA, the CDR3 is TGTGCCAGCAGTACCGGGAGGGAAGCTTTCTTT.